The source of this T cell receptor beta chain is a study of cytomegalovirus exposure and HLA in healthy donors. Overall study context: A subsequent analysis stated that the 100 to 150 validation repertoires were run on the same platform as the approximately 700 first-cohort repertoires. Findings and limits, study-wide: Three CMV-associated chains proved CMV antigen-specific in vitro. The TCR clusters that emerged in the first cohort tended, a later analysis found, to co-occur in the 120 or so validation repertoires.

The method was immunoSEQ multiplex PCR; TCRdb's version includes in-frame clones alone and lacks a portion of them. The sample shows 100,000 to 150,000 clones, about nine tenths of them seen only once. On this clone: Its antigen remains unknown.

CDR1 and CDR2 from the germline V gene are SGHAT and FQNNGV. Trimming stripped 0 bases from V and 1 base from J, with 6 bases between. There are 14 residues in the CDR3. The donors were in the roughly 110-subject validation cohort, distinct from the approximately 730-subject first cohort. The TCR originated in a woman between 18 and 30 years old in good health and CMV-seronegative. The chain combines TRBV11-2 with TRBJ1-1; D remains unclear. Material: PBMCs. The chain's CDR3 is CASSLEVRNTEAFF. The CDR3 DNA is TGTGCCAGCAGCTTAGAGGTTAGGAACACTGAAGCTTTCTTT.